This is a list of T cell receptor beta chains from one sample in a study of lymphopenia after photon versus proton radiotherapy. TCRdb keeps only in-frame clones here, not all; method: immunoSEQ multiplex PCR. The sample holds 150,000 to 200,000 clones, about 85% seen once. The source material was peripheral blood, sampled from a patient treated with photon-based radiotherapy. All receptors derive from a man in his fifties or sixties with gastric cancer. Each CDR3 is given with its conserved first and last residue. The D gene is left open where the match is weak. Only part of the rows carry a size: once, few, many, or a class if the clone is expanded.

D gene,V gene,clone size,J gene,CDR3 DNA,CDR3 protein
.,TRBV27,.,TRBJ2-1,TGTGCCAGCAGTTTCCGGGCCGGGAACTACAATGAGCAGTTCTTC,CASSFRAGNYNEQFF
TRBD2,TRBV6-1,few,TRBJ2-7,TGTGCCAGCACGCTAGCGGCGCCCTACGAGCAGTACTTC,CASTLAAPYEQYF
TRBD1,TRBV4-1,once,TRBJ1-4,TGCGCCAGCAGCCAAGAAGGGACAGGGGGAGAAAAACTGTTTTTT,CASSQEGTGGEKLFF
TRBD2,TRBV18,.,TRBJ2-7,TGTGCCAGCTCACCTGGGGTAGCGGGAGGGGAGCAGTACTTC,CASSPGVAGGEQYF
.,TRBV7-3,once,TRBJ2-1,TGTGCCAGCAGCCCCGGGTCTGATGAGCAGTTCTTC,CASSPGSDEQFF
TRBD2,TRBV7-2,.,TRBJ2-3,TGTGCCAGCAGCTTAGGTCCCAGCGGGGGCACAGATACGCAGTATTTT,CASSLGPSGGTDTQYF
TRBD1,TRBV6-1,.,TRBJ2-5,TGTGCCAGCAGTGAAGCGTTAGACAGGGTAGGAGGAGAGACCCAGTACTTC,CASSEALDRVGGETQYF
TRBD1,TRBV18,.,TRBJ2-1,TGTGCCAGCTCACCAGCCGGGACAGGGGACTACAATGAGCAGTTCTTC,CASSPAGTGDYNEQFF
.,TRBV6-5,.,TRBJ2-3,TGTGCCAGCAGTTATCTGGATACGCAGTATTTT,CASSYLDTQYF
.,TRBV29-1,.,TRBJ2-2,TGCAGCGTTGGGGCCCGAGGGGGGGCGAAGGCCGGGGAGCTGTTTTTT,CSVGARGGAKAGELFF
TRBD1,TRBV30,.,TRBJ1-1,TGTGCCTGGAGTGGGACAGGGGTGACTGAAGCTTTCTTT,CAWSGTGVTEAFF